Following are 2 T cell receptor beta chains from one sample sequenced in a study of T-cell memory formation after mild COVID-19 (dated by TCRdb to the early 2020s). Libraries were constructed by 5' RACE. Sequencing used an Illumina NovaSeq 6000. The public sequencing data were trimmed at Q25 with fastp and processed into clonotypes with MiXCR by TCRdb, which kept only in-frame beta chains. A single entry per CDR3 protein holds the most common genes and DNA from its merged rows. For this sample there are under 600,000 distinct CDR3 sequences; roughly 21% appear just once. Roughly 8.3% of the sample goes to the ten largest clones. Sequenced input: PBMCs or a T cell subset sorted from them (not recorded which). These receptors all come from an adult woman who had mild COVID-19 (a few samples of this study predate the infection). The sample titles of this study are shuffled in the database, so cell type and time point are left out; the donor was told from shared clones.

This rearrangement joins TRBV19 to TRBJ2-7, with D possibly matching TRBD1 (5 bases). From germline, CDR1 is LNHDA and CDR2 SQIVND (reference sequence). The CDR3 is 12 amino acids. The V end lost 3 bases, the J end lost 5 bases, and 8 bases lay between the germline ends. This CDR3 is CASSITGNEQYF. CDR3 nucleotide sequence: TGTGCCAGTAGTATTACAGGTAACGAGCAGTACTTC.

The CDR3 coding sequence is TGTGCCAGCAGCCGTAGAGGCTCCTACGAGCAGTACTTC. It specifies CASSRRGSYEQYF. The J gene is TRBJ2-7, the V gene TRBV11-2; D call uncertain. V was cut by 5 bases and J by 0 bases, with 8 bases left in between. Germline loops: CDR1 SGHAT, CDR2 FQNNGV. The CDR3 is made up of 13 amino acids.